What follows is one T cell receptor beta chain and its context. Its target is unknown. CDR3 length: 12 amino acids. The ends were cut back, 3 bases at V and 8 bases at J, with 8 bases in the middle. Germline assignment: CDR1 SGHVS and CDR2 FNYEAQ. This sample is part of a study of glioma-infiltrating T cells. TCR alpha and beta CDR3 regions were amplified from RNA using iRepertoire nested multiplex PCR. Input was about 85-450 ng of tissue mRNA or PBMC total RNA. TCRdb redid the calling of the multiplex PCR reads with MiXCR, one entry per CDR3 protein. The table lists 20,000 to 25,000 distinct CDR3 sequences, roughly 25% of them singletons. The study's findings and limits: Above-expected tissue-blood divergence occurred in all gliomas, most in low-grade ones. Tissue and blood shared very few CDR3 sequences.

The J gene is TRBJ2-1, the V gene TRBV7-6, with D perhaps TRBD1 or TRBD2 (6 bases each). This TCR was recovered from a human donor with low-grade glioma or glioblastoma, undergoing nonglioma brain surgery, or in good health (not recorded which). The sample comprised glioma tissue, nonneoplastic brain tissue, or PBMCs (not recorded which). CDR3 nucleotides: TGTGCCAGCAGCTTGGGGGGCTATGAGCAGTTCTTC. This sequence encodes CASSLGGYEQFF.